This section outlines one TCR beta chain sequence together with its context. V shed 3 bases and J 7 bases; nucleotides not matched to a gene: 5. The CDR3 runs 14 residues. The germline gives CDR1 MDHEN, CDR2 SYDVKM. Authors' processing steps: Reference gene primer amplification yielded estimated nucleated cell counts. TCRdb's copy holds only in-frame clones and misses some; the assay was immunoSEQ multiplex PCR. V and J calls and clone size are copied from that table; D and trimming were computed from the DNA. The table has about 200,000 clones, 85% to 90% seen once; the top ten hold roughly 5.5%. This sample is drawn from a study of blood T cell repertoires in COVID-19. Study overall: Acute and convalescent COVID-19 samples came from the United States, Italy and Spain. T cells, B-cell-depleted T cells, or PBMCs supplied cDNA or gDNA.

The sequence came from a man aged 40-49 years with active or convalescent COVID-19. Material: peripheral blood. This chain joins TRBV28 and TRBJ1-5; 8 bases map to TRBD1. The CDR3 is CASSLGTGEQPQHF. The CDR3 nucleotides are TGTGCCAGCAGTTTGGGGACAGGAGAGCAGCCCCAGCATTTT.